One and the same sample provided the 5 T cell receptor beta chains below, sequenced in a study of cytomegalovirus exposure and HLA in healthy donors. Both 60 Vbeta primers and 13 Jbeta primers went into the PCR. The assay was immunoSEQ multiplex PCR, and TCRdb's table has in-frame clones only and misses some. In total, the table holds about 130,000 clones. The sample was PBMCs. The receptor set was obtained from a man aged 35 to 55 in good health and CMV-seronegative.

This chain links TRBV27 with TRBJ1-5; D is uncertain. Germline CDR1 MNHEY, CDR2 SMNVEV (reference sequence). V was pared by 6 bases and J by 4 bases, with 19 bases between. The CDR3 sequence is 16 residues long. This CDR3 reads CASRSGGQIYNQPQHF. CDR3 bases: TGTGCCAGCAGGAGTGGAGGGCAAATTTATAATCAGCCCCAGCATTTT.

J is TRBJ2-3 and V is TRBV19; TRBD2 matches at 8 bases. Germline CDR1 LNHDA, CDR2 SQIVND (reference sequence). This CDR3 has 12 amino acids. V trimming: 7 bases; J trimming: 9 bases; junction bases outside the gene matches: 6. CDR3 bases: TGTGCCAGTATGGGACTAGTCGAGACGCAGTATTTT. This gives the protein CASMGLVETQYF.

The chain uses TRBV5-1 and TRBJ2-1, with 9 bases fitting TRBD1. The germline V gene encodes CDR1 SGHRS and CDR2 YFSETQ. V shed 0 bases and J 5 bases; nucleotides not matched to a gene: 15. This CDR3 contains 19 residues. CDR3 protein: CASSLAGTGPKHFDNEQFF. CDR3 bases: TGCGCCAGCAGCTTGGCCGGGACAGGGCCTAAGCACTTCGACAATGAGCAGTTCTTC.

The CDR3 region is CASSWDAGADTGELFF. In DNA form, the CDR3 reads TGTGCCAGCAGCTGGGACGCGGGAGCGGACACCGGGGAGCTGTTTTTT. This sequence joins TRBV5-4 and TRBJ2-2; 7 bases align to TRBD2. Germline loops: CDR1 SGHNT, CDR2 YYREEE (reference sequence). With V trimmed by 3 bases and J by 3 bases, 8 bases remained unmatched. The CDR3 runs 16 residues.

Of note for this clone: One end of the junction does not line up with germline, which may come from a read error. The CDR3 bases are TGTGCCAGCAGCCTAGCCGGGACAGGGCCCTACGAGCAGTACTTC. Amino acids: CASSLAGTGPYEQYF. The chain has TRBV7-6 and TRBJ2-7; 9 bases agree with TRBD1. The length of the CDR3 is 15 residues. Per the germline V gene, CDR1 is SGHVS and CDR2 is FNYEAQ.